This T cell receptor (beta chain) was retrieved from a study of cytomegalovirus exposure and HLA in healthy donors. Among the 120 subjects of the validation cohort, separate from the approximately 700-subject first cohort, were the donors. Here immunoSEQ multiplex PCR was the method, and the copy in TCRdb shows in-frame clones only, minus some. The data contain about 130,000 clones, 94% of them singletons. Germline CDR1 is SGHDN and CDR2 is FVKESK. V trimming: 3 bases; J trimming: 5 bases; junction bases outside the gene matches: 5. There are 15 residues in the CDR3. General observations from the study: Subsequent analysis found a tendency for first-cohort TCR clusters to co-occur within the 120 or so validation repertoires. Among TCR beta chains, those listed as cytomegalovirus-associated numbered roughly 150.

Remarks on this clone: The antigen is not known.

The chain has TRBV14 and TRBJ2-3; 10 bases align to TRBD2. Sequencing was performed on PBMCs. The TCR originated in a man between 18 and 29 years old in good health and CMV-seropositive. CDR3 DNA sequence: TGTGCCAGCAGCCAGCTAGCGGGAGTACAAGATACGCAGTATTTT. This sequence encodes CASSQLAGVQDTQYF. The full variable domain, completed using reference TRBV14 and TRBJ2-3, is EAGVTQFPSHSVIEKGQTVTLRCDPISGHDNLYWYRRVMGKEIKFLLHFVKESKQDESGMPNNRFLAERTGGTYSTLKVQPAELEDSGVYFCASSQLAGVQDTQYFGPGTRLTVL.